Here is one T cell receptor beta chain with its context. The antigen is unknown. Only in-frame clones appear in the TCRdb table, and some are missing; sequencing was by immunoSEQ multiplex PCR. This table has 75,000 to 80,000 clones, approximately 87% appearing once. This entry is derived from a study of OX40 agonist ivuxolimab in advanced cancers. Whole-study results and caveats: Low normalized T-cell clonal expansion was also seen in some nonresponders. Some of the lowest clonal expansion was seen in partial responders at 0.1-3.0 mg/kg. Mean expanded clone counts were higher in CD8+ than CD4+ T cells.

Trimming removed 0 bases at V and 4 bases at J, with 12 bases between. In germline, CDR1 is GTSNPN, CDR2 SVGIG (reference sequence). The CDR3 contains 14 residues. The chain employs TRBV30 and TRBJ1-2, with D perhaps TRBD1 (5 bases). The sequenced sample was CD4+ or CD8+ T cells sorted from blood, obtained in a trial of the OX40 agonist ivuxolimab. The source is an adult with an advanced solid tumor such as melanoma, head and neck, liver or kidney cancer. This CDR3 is CAWSVIGGSYGYTF. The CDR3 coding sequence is TGTGCCTGGAGTGTAATCGGGGGTAGCTATGGCTACACCTTC.